These 28 T cell receptor beta chains were sequenced from one sample in a study of regulatory T cells in long-lasting Graves disease. Time point noted: persistent/refractory GD, antithyroid drugs over 5 years with positive TRAb. PBMC RNA served as the TCR library source. With iRepertoire HTBI primers and Arm-PCR of CDR3 regions, TCR beta libraries were built. TCRdb itself ran the multiplex PCR reads through MiXCR, one entry per CDR3 protein. The repertoire holds about 470,000 distinct CDR3 sequences, with around a fifth as singletons. Sequenced material: peripheral blood mononuclear cells (PBMCs), taken when the disease was refractory, from a patient treated with antithyroid drugs. These receptors originate from a female donor with Graves disease.

The chain carries TRBV11-2 and TRBJ2-2; TRBD2 aligns across 10 bases. Germline V lookup: CDR1 SGHAT, CDR2 FQNNGV. V shed 6 bases and J 4 bases; nucleotides not matched to a gene: 5. This CDR3 is built from 15 residues. In nucleotides, the CDR3 is TGTGCCAGCAGGCCACTAGCGGGGCGCACCGGGGAGCTGTTTTTT. As protein: CASRPLAGRTGELFF.

The chain links TRBV5-6 to TRBJ2-7; D is unresolved. With 7 bases removed from V and 0 bases from J, the gap between germline ends came to 17 bases. Per the germline V gene, CDR1 is SGHDT and CDR2 is YYEEEE. The CDR3 runs 15 residues. CDR3 nucleotides: TGTGCCAGCGGCTCCATAGGGCAGAGCTCCTACGAGCAGTACTTC. It specifies CASGSIGQSSYEQYF.

This clonotype occurred many times. The CDR3 sequence is CAISGNSGTGAYEQYF. In DNA form, the CDR3 reads TGTGCCATCAGTGGAAATTCCGGGACAGGGGCCTACGAGCAGTACTTC. The gene calls are TRBV10-3 and TRBJ2-7, with 10 bases that match TRBD1. Germline values: CDR1 ENHRY, CDR2 SYGVKD. The CDR3 contains 16 residues. The J segment lost 2 bases and the V segment lost 4 bases, leaving 8 bases of the junction unmatched.

This clonotype was recorded many times. V usage is TRBV7-8 and J usage is TRBJ1-4; 9 nucleotides align to TRBD1. This CDR3 has 14 amino acids. J gave up 6 bases and V 5 bases, and 4 bases lay outside the gene matches. Per germline, CDR1 SGHVS and CDR2 FQNEAQ. CDR3 protein: CASSRGQGHEKLFF. CDR3 in DNA: TGTGCCAGCAGCAGAGGACAGGGGCATGAAAAACTGTTTTTT.

This clonotype was recorded at least ten times. The gene calls are TRBV5-4 and TRBJ1-2; TRBD1 matches at 11 bases. This CDR3 spans 14 amino acids. The V and J ends lost 1 base and 8 bases, in that order; junction bases with no gene match: 4. Germline loops: CDR1 SGHNT, CDR2 YYREEE (reference sequence). For the CDR3, the DNA is TGTGCCAGCAGCTTGTGGGACAGGGGGTCGGGCTACACCTTC. Translated, it gives CASSLWDRGSGYTF.

This clonotype was detected only a few times. The rearrangement links TRBV29-1 to TRBJ2-6; 9 bases agree with TRBD2. V lost 0 bases and J lost 0; bases outside the gene matches: 6. Looked up from germline, CDR1 is SQVTM and CDR2 is ANQGSEA. The CDR3 covers 18 residues. CDR3 sequence reads: CSVEDGGLAFSGANVLTF. In nucleotides, the CDR3 is TGCAGCGTTGAAGATGGGGGACTAGCTTTCTCTGGGGCCAACGTCCTGACTTTC.

The V gene is TRBV5-1, the J gene TRBJ1-2, with no clear D. The germline gives CDR1 SGHRS, CDR2 YFSETQ. V lost 2 bases to trimming and J lost 2 bases, with 10 bases between them. The CDR3 has 14 amino acids. The CDR3 spells CASSFGVGNYGYTF. The CDR3 nucleotides read TGCGCCAGCAGCTTCGGGGTCGGAAACTATGGCTACACCTTC.

The V gene is TRBV28, the J gene TRBJ1-1, with D tentatively TRBD1 (6 bases). There are 14 residues in the CDR3. Germline V gene lookup returns CDR1 MDHEN and CDR2 SYDVKM. The V and J ends lost 8 bases and 1 base respectively, with 14 bases between them. This CDR3 reads CASSPGGPNTEAFF. CDR3 in DNA: TGTGCCAGCTCACCGGGGGGCCCGAACACTGAAGCTTTCTTT.

In the case of this clonotype: The germline gene is not matched at one end of the junction; a read error may be the cause. This chain connects TRBV6-1 to TRBJ2-5; D is undetermined. The CDR3 covers 13 residues. Germline values: CDR1 MNHNS, CDR2 SASEGT. The CDR3 protein is CAVAAGTQGTQYF. The CDR3 nucleotides read TGTGCCGTGGCGGCCGGAACCCAAGGGACCCAGTACTTC.

The chain couples TRBV9 to TRBJ1-1; the D gene is possibly TRBD1 (5 bases). This CDR3 region has 14 residues. V was pared by 4 bases and J by 0 bases, with 10 bases between. Germline V gene sequence: CDR1 SGDLS, CDR2 YYNGEE. The CDR3 region is CASSSGLLNTEAFF. CDR3 bases: TGTGCCAGCAGCTCAGGGCTCCTGAACACTGAAGCTTTCTTT.

In the case of this clonotype: A read error may explain this, as a much larger clone is one base away. The chain combines TRBV6-2 or TRBV6-3 with TRBJ1-1, with 10 positions matching TRBD1. This CDR3 comprises 17 residues. CDR1 and CDR2 from the germline V gene are MNHEY and SVGEGT. Written as DNA, the CDR3 is TGTGCCAGCAGGCCGGACAGGGGGTTAGGAAGGAACACTGAAGTTTTCTTT. Translation gives CASRPDRGLGRNTEVFF.

This clonotype was seen repeatedly, ten times or more. The J gene is TRBJ1-2, the V gene TRBV2; a possible D gene is TRBD1 (5 bases). Trimming pared 8 bases from V and 1 base from J, leaving 11 bases between. From germline, CDR1 is SNHLY and CDR2 FYNNEI. This CDR3 is 13 amino acids long. The CDR3 protein is CASLDTLNYGYTF. As DNA, the CDR3 is TGTGCCAGCCTGGACACCCTTAACTATGGCTACACCTTC.

In its sample, this clonotype was seen a few times. The chain links TRBV7-2 to TRBJ2-5; D might be TRBD1 (5 bases). Germline CDR1 and CDR2: SGHTA and FQGNSA. The CDR3 runs to 14 residues. Deletions cut 2 bases from V and 8 bases from J, with 15 bases between. The CDR3 protein is CASSLLGAQGTQYF. The DNA for the CDR3 is TGTGCCAGCAGCTTATTAGGGGCCCAAGGAACCCAGTACTTC.

Ten or more counts support this clonotype. V is TRBV2 and J is TRBJ1-1, with 9 bases lining up with TRBD1. The CDR3 has 15 amino acids. After removal of 7 bases from V and 5 bases from J, the junction contained 11 bases not matched to a gene. Germline-derived CDR1 and CDR2 are SNHLY and FYNNEI. The CDR3 region has the DNA TGTGCCAGCAATTTTCTACAGGGGGCGGGTACTGAAGCTTTCTTT. Translated: CASNFLQGAGTEAFF.

CDR3 loop: CSATRDRTYEQYF. The CDR3 bases are TGCAGTGCTACCCGGGACAGAACCTACGAGCAGTACTTC. The rearrangement uses TRBV20-1 and TRBJ2-7, with 7 bases aligning to TRBD1. The CDR3 has 13 amino acids. Germline trimming cut 4 bases from V and 2 bases from J; bases unmatched to any gene: 5. Germline V gives CDR1 DFQATT, CDR2 SNEGSKA (reference sequence).

The J gene is TRBJ2-2, the V gene TRBV2, with TRBD1 as a possible D gene (6 bases). V was cut by 2 bases and J by 1 base, with 11 bases left in between. The germline CDR1 and CDR2 sequences are SNHLY and FYNNEI. This CDR3 is built from 16 residues. CDR3 amino acids: CASSEWGLKNTGELFF. The CDR3 DNA follows: TGTGCCAGCAGTGAATGGGGGCTAAAGAACACCGGGGAGCTGTTTTTT.

In its sample, this clonotype was seen a few times. The CDR3 sequence is CASSSGRGFQETQYF. Written as DNA, the CDR3 is TGTGCCAGCAGTTCTGGAAGGGGTTTCCAAGAGACCCAGTACTTC. The chain couples TRBV28 to TRBJ2-5; TRBD1 might be the D (5 bases). The germline V gene has CDR1 MDHEN and CDR2 SYDVKM. The CDR3 spans 15 residues. V gave up 4 bases and J gave up 1 base, with 13 bases separating them.

This clonotype is a singleton in its sample. The V call is TRBV6-1, the J call TRBJ2-5, with D hard to call. The CDR3 runs to 15 residues. CDR1 is MNHNS, CDR2 SASEGT, per germline. Between the trimmed V and J ends, which lost 1 base and 2 bases, there was a span of 11 bases. The CDR3 DNA reads as TGTGCCAGCAGTGAAGATGGGGTAGGACAAGAGACCCAGTACTTC. It yields the protein CASSEDGVGQETQYF.

The table lists this clonotype with many counts. V is TRBV6-1 and J is TRBJ2-5; 10 bases fit TRBD2. The CDR3 spans 14 residues. CDR1 MNHNS and CDR2 SASEGT come from the germline V gene. J was trimmed by 1 base and V by 6 bases; bases with no gene match: 2. The CDR3 nucleotides read TGTGCCAGCAGGGCTAGCGGGGGCCAAGAGACCCAGTACTTC. It is translated as CASRASGGQETQYF.

V is TRBV10-3 and J is TRBJ1-3; possible D gene TRBD1, 5 bases. CDR3 length: 13 amino acids. Trimming removed 4 bases from V and 1 base from J, with 5 bases in between. Germline assignment: CDR1 ENHRY and CDR2 SYGVKD. CDR3 protein: CAISAGSGNTIYF. The CDR3 DNA is TGTGCCATCAGTGCAGGGTCTGGAAACACCATATATTTT.

This clonotype occurred a few times. This chain connects TRBV7-9 to TRBJ1-1; maybe TRBD1 (6 bases). V shed 1 base and J shed 5 bases, with 20 bases lying between them. CDR1 is SEHNR and CDR2 is FQNEAQ in the germline V gene (reference sequence). The CDR3 is made up of 17 amino acids. CDR3 region: CASSLESFGGPGTEAFF. CDR3 nucleotides: TGTGCCAGCAGCTTAGAGAGCTTCGGGGGGCCGGGGACTGAAGCTTTCTTT.

This clonotype was seen a handful of times. This sequence joins TRBV5-6 and TRBJ1-2; weak D call: TRBD1 (5 bases). Trimming stripped 3 bases from V and 0 bases from J, with 12 bases between. The CDR3 spans 15 residues. CDR1 is SGHDT and CDR2 is YYEEEE in the germline V gene. CDR3 protein: CASSWAVGANYGYTF. Here the CDR3 DNA reads TGTGCCAGCAGCTGGGCCGTGGGGGCTAACTATGGCTACACCTTC.

This clonotype was seen many times. The V gene is TRBV24-1, the J gene TRBJ1-5; perhaps TRBD1 as D (5 bases). The CDR3 length is 14 residues. Looked up from germline, CDR1 is KGHDR and CDR2 is SFDVKD. V lost 4 bases to trimming and J lost 5 bases, with 11 bases between them. The CDR3 region is CATSDGGRDQPQHF. The DNA for the CDR3 is TGTGCCACCAGTGACGGGGGAAGGGATCAGCCCCAGCATTTT.

This rearrangement joins TRBV2 to TRBJ1-2; TRBD1 agrees at 11 bases. The trim removed 7 bases at V and 6 bases at J, leaving 7 bases unmatched. CDR3 length equals 14 residues. CDR1 SNHLY and CDR2 FYNNEI come from the germline V gene. The CDR3 region is CASTGGQGADGYTF. The CDR3 DNA sequence: TGTGCCAGCACTGGTGGACAGGGGGCTGATGGCTACACCTTC.

A few counts support this clonotype. The V and J genes are TRBV11-2 and TRBJ1-6; D gene uncertain. The V end was cut by 2 bases, the J end by 8 bases, with 13 bases between. The CDR3 covers 15 residues. Germline V CDR1 and CDR2: SGHAT, FQNNGV. The CDR3 spells CASSLWLQRHSPLHF. DNA of the CDR3: TGTGCCAGCAGCTTATGGCTACAGAGACATTCACCCCTCCACTTT.

The V call is TRBV28, the J call TRBJ1-3; 8 bases fit TRBD1. With 9 bases clipped from V and 4 bases from J, the junction kept 20 bases outside the gene matches. The V gene's germline CDR1 is MDHEN and CDR2 SYDVKM. CDR3 size: 18 residues. The DNA of the CDR3 is TGTGCCAGTCCCGCCCCGGGCAGGGGGCAGTTGACGGGAAACACCATATATTTT. Translated: CASPAPGRGQLTGNTIYF.

V and J are TRBV2 and TRBJ2-7; D is perhaps TRBD2 (6 bases). The CDR3 length is 14 residues. Germline assignment: CDR1 SNHLY and CDR2 FYNNEI. V gave up 4 bases and J gave up 7 bases, with 17 bases separating them. CDR3 sequence reads: CASSGGGYPLEQYF. The CDR3 DNA is TGTGCCAGCAGTGGGGGAGGATACCCCTTGGAGCAGTACTTC.

This clonotype was seen more than once but under ten times. V usage is TRBV29-1 and J usage is TRBJ2-6; no clear D gene. The CDR3 length is 15 residues. From germline, CDR1 is SQVTM and CDR2 ANQGSEA. The ends were cut back, 4 bases at V and 4 bases at J, with 14 bases in the middle. This chain's CDR3 is CSVVAENVGANVLTF. The DNA of the CDR3 is TGCAGCGTTGTGGCGGAGAATGTCGGGGCCAACGTCCTGACTTTC.